This is a list of T cell receptor beta chains from one sample in a study of metastatic and nonmetastatic thyroid tumors. With MiXCR, TCRdb called clones anew from the PCR reads. The data contain some 27,000 clones, 20% to 25% of them singletons. The sample consisted of blood. The receptors come from a male donor with papillary thyroid cancer or a benign thyroid nodule (not recorded which). Some clones in this sample may be carry-over from other donors' samples. Each CDR3 is given with its conserved first and last residue. D genes are given only for firm matches. The size entry is marked missing in some rows and otherwise reads once, few, many or a size class.

d_call	clone_size	v_call	j_call	cdr3_aa	cdr3_nt
NA	few	TRBV6-5	TRBJ1-2	CASSYTLGSSGYTF	TGTGCCAGCAGTTATACCCTCGGAAGTAGTGGCTACACCTTC
TRBD2	many	TRBV6-1	TRBJ2-1	CASTWGGGAHEQFF	TGTGCCAGCACCTGGGGCGGGGGGGCACATGAGCAGTTCTTC
NA	many	TRBV5-4	TRBJ1-2	CASSAAGTGGPTNYGYTF	TGTGCCAGCAGCGCCGCCGGGACGGGAGGACCAACTAACTATGGCTACACCTTC
TRBD2	NA	TRBV20-1	TRBJ2-7	CSASGLVPVEQYF	TGCAGTGCCAGTGGACTAGTCCCGGTCGAGCAGTACTTC
NA	NA	TRBV28	TRBJ1-4	CASSFGAGTSNEKLFF	TGTGCCAGCAGCTTTGGGGCCGGGACCTCTAATGAAAAACTGTTTTTT
NA	many	TRBV11-3	TRBJ2-7	CASSMGPSREQYF	TGTGCCAGCAGCATGGGACCCTCGAGGGAGCAGTACTTC
NA	many	TRBV20-1	TRBJ1-1	CSASSWDHSEAFF	TGCAGTGCTAGTTCTTGGGACCATAGCGAAGCTTTCTTT
TRBD1	many	TRBV3-1	TRBJ2-3	CASSPRGDRGWDTQYF	TGTGCCAGCAGCCCCAGGGGTGACAGGGGATGGGATACGCAGTATTTT
TRBD2	many	TRBV5-8	TRBJ2-1	CASSSRTSDEQFF	TGTGCCAGCAGCTCCCGGACTAGCGATGAGCAGTTCTTC
TRBD1	NA	TRBV6-1	TRBJ2-1	CATWTGVNEQFF	TGTGCGACCTGGACAGGGGTAAATGAGCAGTTCTTC
NA	many	TRBV7-6	TRBJ2-3	CASSARQDATDTQYF	TGTGCCAGCAGCGCCCGACAGGACGCCACAGATACGCAGTATTTT
NA	NA	TRBV20-1	TRBJ1-2	CSDWGGYDGYTF	TGCAGTGATTGGGGGGGCTATGATGGCTACACCTTC
TRBD1	many	TRBV29-1	TRBJ1-2	CSVVPGQGLDGYTF	TGCAGCGTTGTTCCCGGACAGGGGCTTGACGGCTACACCTTC
NA	many	TRBV27	TRBJ1-5	CASSFFPFYDQPQHF	TGTGCCAGCAGTTTCTTCCCTTTTTACGATCAGCCCCAGCATTTT
TRBD1	many	TRBV29-1	TRBJ2-7	CSVEVVRGNYEQYF	TGCAGCGTTGAAGTGGTCAGGGGGAACTACGAGCAGTACTTC
NA	medium-sized	TRBV4-1	TRBJ2-7	CASSRTTVNSYEQYF	TGCGCCAGCAGCCGGACGACAGTAAATTCCTACGAGCAGTACTTC
TRBD1	many	TRBV7-7	TRBJ2-5	CASSFGQGGETQYF	TGTGCTAGCAGCTTCGGACAGGGAGGAGAGACCCAGTACTTC
TRBD1	many	TRBV5-4	TRBJ2-1	CASTTGQGRGNEQFF	TGTGCCAGCACCACCGGACAGGGAAGGGGCAATGAGCAGTTCTTC
NA	many	TRBV10-3	TRBJ2-7	CAISSGPRGSYEQYF	TGTGCCATCAGTTCGGGTCCCAGGGGATCCTACGAGCAGTACTTC
NA	many	TRBV7-9	TRBJ1-2	CASSRGQNTNYGYTF	TGTGCCAGCAGCCGAGGACAGAATACTAACTATGGCTACACCTTC
TRBD2	many	TRBV15	TRBJ2-5	CATSHSGTSEETQYF	TGTGCCACCAGTCACTCCGGGACTAGTGAAGAGACCCAGTACTTC
NA	many	TRBV7-9	TRBJ2-1	CASGSSHEQFF	TGTGCCAGCGGGAGCTCCCATGAGCAGTTCTTC
NA	few	TRBV7-8	TRBJ1-2	CVSSHPGYGYTF	TGTGTCAGCAGCCATCCAGGGTATGGCTACACCTTC
TRBD2	NA	TRBV5-1	TRBJ2-3	CASSLDPSGATDTQYF	TGCGCCAGCAGCTTGGACCCTAGCGGGGCCACAGATACGCAGTATTTT
NA	many	TRBV7-9	TRBJ2-7	CASSNRQSGEQYF	TGTGCCAGCAGCAACCGACAGTCCGGCGAGCAGTACTTC
NA	NA	TRBV19	TRBJ1-5	CASSIDGGTGRKPQHF	TGTGCCAGTAGTATAGACGGAGGAACTGGGCGTAAGCCCCAGCATTTT
NA	many	TRBV10-3	TRBJ2-6	CAISLTASGANVLTF	TGTGCCATCAGTTTAACTGCCTCTGGGGCCAACGTCCTGACTTTC
TRBD1	once	TRBV30	TRBJ1-4	CAWTPTGGVGKLFF	TGTGCCTGGACCCCGACAGGGGGTGTAGGAAAACTGTTTTTT
TRBD1	many	TRBV28	TRBJ2-5	CASSLLQGYQETQYF	TGTGCCAGCAGTTTACTACAGGGGTACCAAGAGACCCAGTACTTC
NA	many	TRBV6-6	TRBJ2-6	CASSYSGANVLTF	TGTGCCAGCAGCTACTCTGGGGCCAACGTCCTGACTTTC
TRBD1	few	TRBV30	TRBJ1-6	CACSARDREVSPLHF	TGTGCCTGCAGTGCCAGGGACAGAGAGGTCTCACCCCTCCACTTT
NA	once	TRBV6-9	TRBJ1-1	CASSYGAIGITEAGF	TGTGCCAGCAGTTACGGGGCGATCGGAATCACGGAAGCTGGCTTT
TRBD1	many	TRBV4-3	TRBJ2-7	CASSHVTGGSYEQYF	TGCGCCAGCAGCCACGTGACAGGGGGCTCCTACGAGCAGTACTTC
NA	many	TRBV7-2	TRBJ1-1	CASSLEGTTNTEAFF	TGTGCCAGCAGCTTAGAGGGGACGACCAACACTGAAGCTTTCTTT
NA	many	TRBV6-2/TRBV6-3	TRBJ1-5	CASSYSPATADIINQPQHF	TGTGCCAGCAGTTACTCGCCAGCTACGGCGGATATAATCAATCAGCCCCAGCATTTT
NA	many	TRBV9	TRBJ1-1	CASSEGWAGAEAFF	TGTGCCAGCAGCGAGGGGTGGGCTGGTGCTGAAGCTTTCTTT
NA	many	TRBV5-8	TRBJ1-1	CASSLVTEAFF	TGTGCCAGCAGCTTGGTCACTGAAGCTTTCTTT
NA	few	TRBV6-1	TRBJ1-1	CAISDRFGMNTEAFF	TGTGCCATCAGTGATAGGTTCGGAATGAACACTGAAGCTTTCTTC
NA	many	TRBV15	TRBJ1-5	CATSRDLRGNQPQHF	TGTGCCACCAGCAGAGATTTGAGGGGCAATCAGCCCCAGCATTTT
TRBD1	many	TRBV15	TRBJ2-3	CATSRNRDRGTDTQYF	TGTGCCACCAGCAGAAACCGGGACAGGGGCACAGATACGCAGTATTTT